This T cell receptor (beta chain) originates from a study of regulatory T cells in long-lasting Graves disease. Study observations and caveats: The work looked only at peripheral blood and did not look at thyroid tissue. Persistent disease was associated with favored TRBV28 usage and with favored use of TRBJ1-2 and TRBJ2-5. Clonotypes that were public and shared totalled fewer than 3,500 in persistent patients versus 966 in new patients.

The authors built TCR beta libraries using iRepertoire HTBI primers and Arm-PCR of CDR3 regions. MiXCR, applied by TCRdb to the multiplex PCR reads, yields one record per CDR3 protein. The profile shows 600,000 to 650,000 distinct CDR3 sequences, 15% to 20% of them singletons. For this clonotype: Antigen: not known. This could be a read error, since a much larger clone is one nucleotide away.

This sample's time point: newly diagnosed GD, antithyroid drugs for less than 3 months. The TCR library was made from RNA extracted from PBMCs. Germline CDR1 is SGHTA and CDR2 is FQGTGA. The CDR3 is 12 amino acids. Another study also made use of these data, one on T cells in Graves' hyperthyroidism and ophthalmopathy. That work states: An initial round of RT-PCR targeting the TCR CDR3 relied on the HTBI primer set.

The TCR originated in a woman aged 25 to 39 with Graves disease. The sequences come from peripheral blood mononuclear cells (PBMCs), collected at new diagnosis, from a patient treated with antithyroid drugs. The chain combines TRBV7-3 with TRBJ2-7; D uncertain. CDR3 amino acids: CASSYGHYEQHF. DNA for the CDR3: TGTGCCAGCAGCTACGGCCATTACGAGCAGCACTTC.